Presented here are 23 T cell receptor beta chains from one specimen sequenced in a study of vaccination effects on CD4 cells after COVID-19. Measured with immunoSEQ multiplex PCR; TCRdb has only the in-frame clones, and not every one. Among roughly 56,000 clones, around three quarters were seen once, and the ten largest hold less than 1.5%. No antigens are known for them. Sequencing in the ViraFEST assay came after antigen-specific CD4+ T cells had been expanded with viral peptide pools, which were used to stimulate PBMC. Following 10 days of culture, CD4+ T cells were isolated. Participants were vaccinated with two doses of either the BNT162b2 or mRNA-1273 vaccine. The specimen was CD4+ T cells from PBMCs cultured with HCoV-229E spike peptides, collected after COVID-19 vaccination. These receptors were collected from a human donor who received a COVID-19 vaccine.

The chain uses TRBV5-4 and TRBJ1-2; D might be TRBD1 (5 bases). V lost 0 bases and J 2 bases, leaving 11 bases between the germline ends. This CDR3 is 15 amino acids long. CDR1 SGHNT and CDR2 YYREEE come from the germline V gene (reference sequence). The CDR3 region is CASSLVVGGNYGYTF. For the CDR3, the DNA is TGTGCCAGCAGCTTGGTCGTGGGGGGGAACTATGGCTACACCTTC.

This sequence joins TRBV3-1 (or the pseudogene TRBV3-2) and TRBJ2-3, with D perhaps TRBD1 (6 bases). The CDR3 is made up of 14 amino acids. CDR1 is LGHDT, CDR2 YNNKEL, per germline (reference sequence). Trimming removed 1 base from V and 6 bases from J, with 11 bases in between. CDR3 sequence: CASSQGGPSDTQYF. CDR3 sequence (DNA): TGTGCCAGCAGCCAAGGGGGGCCCTCTGATACGCAGTATTTT.

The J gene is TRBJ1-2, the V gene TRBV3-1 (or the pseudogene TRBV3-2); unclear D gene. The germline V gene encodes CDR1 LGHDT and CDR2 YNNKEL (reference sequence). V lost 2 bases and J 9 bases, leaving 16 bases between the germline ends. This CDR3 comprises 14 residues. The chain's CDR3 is CASSQIQIGKSYTF. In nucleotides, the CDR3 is TGTGCCAGCAGCCAAATACAGATTGGAAAGAGCTACACCTTC.

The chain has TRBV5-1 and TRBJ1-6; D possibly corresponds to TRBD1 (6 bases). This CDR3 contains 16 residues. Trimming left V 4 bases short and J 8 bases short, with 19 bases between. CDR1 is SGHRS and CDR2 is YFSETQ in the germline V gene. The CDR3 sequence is CASSDPRQGWDSPLHF. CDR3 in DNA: TGCGCCAGCAGCGACCCACGTCAGGGGTGGGATTCACCCCTCCACTTT. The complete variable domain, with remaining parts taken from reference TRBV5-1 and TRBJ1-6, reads KAGVTQTPRYLIKTRGQQVTLSCSPISGHRSVSWYQQTPGQGLQFLFEYFSETQRNKGNFPGRFSGRQFSNSRSEMNVSTLELGDSALYLCASSDPRQGWDSPLHFGNGTRLTVT.

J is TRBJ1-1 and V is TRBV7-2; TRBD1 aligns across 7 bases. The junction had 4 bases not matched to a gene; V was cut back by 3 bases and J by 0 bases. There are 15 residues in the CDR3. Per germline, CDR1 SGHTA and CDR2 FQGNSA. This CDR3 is CASSLSGQLNTEAFF. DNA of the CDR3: TGTGCCAGCAGCTTGTCGGGACAGCTGAACACTGAAGCTTTCTTT.

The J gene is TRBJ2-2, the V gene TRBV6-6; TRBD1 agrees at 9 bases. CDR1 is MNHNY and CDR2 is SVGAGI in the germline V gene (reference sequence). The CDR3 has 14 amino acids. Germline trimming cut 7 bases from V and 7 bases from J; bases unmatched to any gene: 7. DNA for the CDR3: TGTGCCAGCAAAGCCGGGACAGGGTACGGGGAGCTGTTTTTT. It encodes CASKAGTGYGELFF.

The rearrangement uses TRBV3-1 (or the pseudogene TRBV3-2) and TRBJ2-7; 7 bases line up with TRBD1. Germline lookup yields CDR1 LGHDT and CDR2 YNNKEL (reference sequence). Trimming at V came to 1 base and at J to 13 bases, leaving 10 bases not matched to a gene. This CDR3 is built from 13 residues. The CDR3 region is CASSQGAGTATYV. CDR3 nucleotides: TGTGCCAGCAGCCAAGGGGCCGGGACAGCCACCTACGTC.

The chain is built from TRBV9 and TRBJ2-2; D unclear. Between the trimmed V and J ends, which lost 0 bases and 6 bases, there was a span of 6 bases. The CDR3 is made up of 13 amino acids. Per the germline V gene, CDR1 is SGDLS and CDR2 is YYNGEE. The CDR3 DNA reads TGTGCCAGCAGCGTAGCTCAGTCCGGGGAGCTGTTTTTT. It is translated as CASSVAQSGELFF.

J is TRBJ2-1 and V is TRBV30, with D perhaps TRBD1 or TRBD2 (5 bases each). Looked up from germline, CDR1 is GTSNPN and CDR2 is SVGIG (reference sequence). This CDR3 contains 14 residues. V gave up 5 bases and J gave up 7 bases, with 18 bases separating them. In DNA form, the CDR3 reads TGTGCCTGGGGGGGTGGGGGTACAGCGAATGAGCAGTTCTTC. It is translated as CAWGGGGTANEQFF.

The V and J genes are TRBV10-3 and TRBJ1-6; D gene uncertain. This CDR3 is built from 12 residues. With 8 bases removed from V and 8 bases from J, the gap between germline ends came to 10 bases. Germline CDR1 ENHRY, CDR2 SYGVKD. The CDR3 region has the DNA TGTGCCATCGGCACGGTTGATTCACCCCTCCACTTT. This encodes CAIGTVDSPLHF.

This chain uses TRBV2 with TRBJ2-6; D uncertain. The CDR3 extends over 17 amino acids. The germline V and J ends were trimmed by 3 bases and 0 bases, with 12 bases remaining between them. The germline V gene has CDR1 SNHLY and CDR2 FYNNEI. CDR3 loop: CASSDSGGDSGANVLTF. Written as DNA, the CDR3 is TGTGCCAGCAGTGACAGTGGTGGGGACTCTGGGGCCAACGTCCTGACTTTC.

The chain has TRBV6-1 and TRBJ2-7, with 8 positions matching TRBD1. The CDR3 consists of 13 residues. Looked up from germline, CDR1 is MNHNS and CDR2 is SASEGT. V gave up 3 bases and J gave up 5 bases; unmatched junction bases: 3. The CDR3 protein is CASSDDRGDEQYV. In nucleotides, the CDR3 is TGTGCCAGCAGTGACGACAGGGGCGACGAGCAGTACGTC.

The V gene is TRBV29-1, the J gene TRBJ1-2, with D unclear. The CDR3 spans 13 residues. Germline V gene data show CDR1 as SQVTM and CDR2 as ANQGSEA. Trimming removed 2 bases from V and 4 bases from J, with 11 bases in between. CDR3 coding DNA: TGCAGCGTTGAATGGCAGGCTAGCTATGGCTACACCTTC. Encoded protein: CSVEWQASYGYTF.

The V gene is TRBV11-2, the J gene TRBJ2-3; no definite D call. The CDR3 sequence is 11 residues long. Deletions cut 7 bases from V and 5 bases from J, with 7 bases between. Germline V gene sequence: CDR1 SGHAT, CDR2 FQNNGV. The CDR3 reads CASNRVDTQYF. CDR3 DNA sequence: TGTGCCAGCAACCGGGTAGATACGCAGTATTTT. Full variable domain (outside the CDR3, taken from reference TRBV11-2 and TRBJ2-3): EAGVAQSPRYKIIEKRQSVAFWCNPISGHATLYWYQQILGQGPKLLIQFQNNGVVDDSQLPKDRFSAERLKGVDSTLKIQPAKLEDSAVYLCASNRVDTQYFGPGTRLTVL.

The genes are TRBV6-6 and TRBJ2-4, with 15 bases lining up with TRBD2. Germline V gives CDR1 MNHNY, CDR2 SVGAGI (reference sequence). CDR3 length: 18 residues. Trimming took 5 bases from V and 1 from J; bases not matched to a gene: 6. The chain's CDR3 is CASSPRTSGGAAKNIQYF. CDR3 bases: TGTGCCAGCAGTCCGAGGACTAGCGGGGGGGCGGCCAAAAACATTCAGTACTTC.

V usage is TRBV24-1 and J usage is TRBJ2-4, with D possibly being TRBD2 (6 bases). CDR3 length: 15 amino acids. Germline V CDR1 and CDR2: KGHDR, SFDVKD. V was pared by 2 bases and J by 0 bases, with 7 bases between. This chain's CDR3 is CATSDSSVAKNIQYF. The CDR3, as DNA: TGTGCCACCAGTGATTCTAGCGTAGCCAAAAACATTCAGTACTTC.

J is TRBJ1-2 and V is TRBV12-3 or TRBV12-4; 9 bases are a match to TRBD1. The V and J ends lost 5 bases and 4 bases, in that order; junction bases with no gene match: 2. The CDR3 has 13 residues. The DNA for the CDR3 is TGTGCCAGCAGTCTGGGACAGGGCTATGGCTACACCTTC. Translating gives CASSLGQGYGYTF.

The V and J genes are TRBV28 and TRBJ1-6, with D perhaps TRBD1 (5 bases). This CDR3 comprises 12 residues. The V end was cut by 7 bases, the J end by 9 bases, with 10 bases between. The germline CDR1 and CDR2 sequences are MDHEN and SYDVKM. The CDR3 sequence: CASTRQTSPLHF. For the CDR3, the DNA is TGTGCCAGCACCCGACAGACTTCACCCCTCCACTTT.

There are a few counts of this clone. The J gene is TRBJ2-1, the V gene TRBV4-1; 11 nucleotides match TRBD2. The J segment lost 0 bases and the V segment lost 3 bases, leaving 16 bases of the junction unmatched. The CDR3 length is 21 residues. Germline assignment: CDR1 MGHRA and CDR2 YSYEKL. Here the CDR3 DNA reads TGCGCCAGCAGCCACAACAAAGGGGGTAGCGGGGGGGCCTTCTCCTACAATGAGCAGTTCTTC. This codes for CASSHNKGGSGGAFSYNEQFF.

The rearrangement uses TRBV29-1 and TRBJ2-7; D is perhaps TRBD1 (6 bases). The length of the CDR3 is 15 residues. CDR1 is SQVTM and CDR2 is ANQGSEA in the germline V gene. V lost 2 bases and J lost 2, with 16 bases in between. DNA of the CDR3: TGCAGCGTTGAAAGATACCAGGGGATACCCTACGAGCAGTACGTC. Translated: CSVERYQGIPYEQYV.

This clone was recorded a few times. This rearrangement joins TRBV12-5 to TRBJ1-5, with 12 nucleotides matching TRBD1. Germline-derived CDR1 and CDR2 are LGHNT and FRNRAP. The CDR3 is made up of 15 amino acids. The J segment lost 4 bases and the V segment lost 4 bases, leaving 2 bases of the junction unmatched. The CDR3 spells CASGSGQGANQPQHF. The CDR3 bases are TGTGCTAGTGGTTCGGGACAGGGGGCAAATCAGCCCCAGCATTTT.

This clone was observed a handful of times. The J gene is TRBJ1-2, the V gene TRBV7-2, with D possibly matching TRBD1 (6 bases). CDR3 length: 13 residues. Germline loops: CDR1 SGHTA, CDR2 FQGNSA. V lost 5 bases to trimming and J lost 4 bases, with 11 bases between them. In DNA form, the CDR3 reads TGTGCCAGCAGCGGTGGGGGGCTCTATGGCTACACCTTC. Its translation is CASSGGGLYGYTF.

CDR3 coding DNA: TGTGCCAGCAGTGGAGGGACTAGCGGAGAATACGAGCAGTACGTC. Protein: CASSGGTSGEYEQYV. The genes are TRBV6-6 and TRBJ2-7; 11 positions match TRBD2. Germline-derived CDR1 and CDR2 are MNHNY and SVGAGI (reference sequence). The CDR3 totals 15 residues. The V gene end was trimmed by 5 bases and the J gene end by 4 bases; junction bases not matched to a gene: 7.